The entry that follows covers one T cell receptor beta chain sequence. Antigen specificity is unknown. The PCR template was genomic DNA. Amplification of the beta chain CDR3 used 30 forward and 13 reverse multiplex primers. MiXCR was run by TCRdb on the multiplex PCR reads, yielding one entry per CDR3 protein. Among 250,000 or so distinct CDR3 sequences, around 47% were seen once, and the ten largest hold roughly 13%. The V end lost 4 bases, the J end lost 4 bases, and 11 bases lay between the germline ends. CDR3 length equals 13 residues. Germline V gene lookup returns CDR1 MGHRA and CDR2 YSYEKL. This sample was included in a study of type 1 and type 2 diabetes patients. Study-level background: Samples came from type 1 diabetic, type 2 diabetic or nondiabetic people, recruited in China. Study observations and caveats: With limited T2D and control samples, some T1D-only expanded clones may not be T1D-specific.

The clonotype was recovered from a man aged 18-30 years with type 2 diabetes. Sequenced: peripheral blood mononuclear cells (PBMCs). V usage is TRBV4-1 and J usage is TRBJ2-7; D not certain. The CDR3 protein is CASSPRNRYEQYF. DNA of the CDR3: TGCGCCAGCAGCCCCCGAAACCGATACGAGCAGTACTTC.